This T cell receptor (delta chain) came from a study of gamma delta lymphoproliferative disorders and STAT genes. Study-wide background: Gamma-chain libraries were built from at least 50 ng of genomic DNA with the LymphoTrack Dx TCRG Assay.

In regard to this clone: Antigen unknown. A far larger clone is just one base off, so this is likely a read error. Additional DNA sequences in this sample encode the identical CDR3.

Findings of the study overall: Gamma repertoires grouped patients separately from controls; delta repertoires showed no separation.

There are 17 residues in the CDR3. The V gene end was trimmed by 7 bases and the J gene end by 1 base; junction bases not matched to a gene: 16. Per the germline V gene, CDR1 is GEAIGNYY and CDR2 is EKD. Sequencing used genomic DNA taken from PBMCs of patients and controls. TCRdb re-analyzed the multiplex PCR reads via CATT. The table shows 800 to 900 delta-chain clones, with 1.4% to 1.5% occurring only once. The material sequenced was blood. The rearrangement links TRDV2 to TRDJ1; 8 bases agree with TRDD3. This TCR derives from a human donor in good health. The CDR3 is CACEELGGLRVTDKLIF. The CDR3 DNA reads as TGTGCCTGCGAAGAACTGGGGGGACTTAGGGTCACCGATAAACTCATCTTT.